This T cell receptor beta chain was found in a study of response to subunit inactivated influenza vaccine. A remark on this clonotype: The antigen is not known.

TCRdb redid the calling of the RT-PCR reads with MiXCR, one entry per CDR3 protein. The sample comprises under 500,000 distinct CDR3 sequences, about 10% of which are singletons, and over 9.5% rests with the top ten. Broader study findings: Authors suggested each seasonal influenza vaccination recruits few new T cells.

The sequencing here drew on PBMCs from blood, taken around seven weeks after vaccination. The TCR sequence derives from a man aged 45-60 years who received an inactivated influenza vaccine.

CDR3 nucleotide sequence: TGTGCCAGCAGTTTTTTGATGCGCCGGGGAAGGGACGAGCAGTACTTC. Translated: CASSFLMRRGRDEQYF. J is TRBJ2-7 and V is TRBV28; the D gene is possibly TRBD2 (5 bases). CDR1 and CDR2 from the germline V gene are MDHEN and SYDVKM. The CDR3 runs 16 residues. V dropped 3 bases and J dropped 5 bases, with 20 bases sitting between them.